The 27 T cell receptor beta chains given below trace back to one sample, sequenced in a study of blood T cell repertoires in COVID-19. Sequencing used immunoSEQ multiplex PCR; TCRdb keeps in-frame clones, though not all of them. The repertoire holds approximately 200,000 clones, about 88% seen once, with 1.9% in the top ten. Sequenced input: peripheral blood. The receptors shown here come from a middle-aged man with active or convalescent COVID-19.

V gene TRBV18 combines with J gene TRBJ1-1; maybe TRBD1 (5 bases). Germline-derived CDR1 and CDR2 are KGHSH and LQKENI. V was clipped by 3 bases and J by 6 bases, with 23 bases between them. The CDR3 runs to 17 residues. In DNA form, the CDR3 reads TGTGCCAGCTCACCTAGTGGGGCCGAGTATTTCAACGCTGAAGCTTTCTTT. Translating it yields CASSPSGAEYFNAEAFF.

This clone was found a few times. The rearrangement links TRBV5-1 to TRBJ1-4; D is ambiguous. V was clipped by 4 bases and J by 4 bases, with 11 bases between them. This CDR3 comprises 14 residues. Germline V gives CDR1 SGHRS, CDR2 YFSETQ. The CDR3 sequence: CASSTAGGNEKLFF. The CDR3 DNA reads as TGCGCCAGCAGCACCGCCGGAGGTAATGAAAAACTGTTTTTT.

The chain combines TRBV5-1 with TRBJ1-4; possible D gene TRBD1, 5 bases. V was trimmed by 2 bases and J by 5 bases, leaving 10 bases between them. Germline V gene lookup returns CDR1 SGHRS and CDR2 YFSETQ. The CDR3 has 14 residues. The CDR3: CASSFGGENEKLFF. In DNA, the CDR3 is TGCGCCAGCAGCTTCGGGGGGGAAAATGAAAAACTGTTTTTT.

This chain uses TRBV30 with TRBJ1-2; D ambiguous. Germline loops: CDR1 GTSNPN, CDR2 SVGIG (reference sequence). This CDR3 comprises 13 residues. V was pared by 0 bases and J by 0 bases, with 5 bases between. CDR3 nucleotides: TGTGCCTGGAGTGTATCCTCTAACTATGGCTACACCTTC. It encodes CAWSVSSNYGYTF.

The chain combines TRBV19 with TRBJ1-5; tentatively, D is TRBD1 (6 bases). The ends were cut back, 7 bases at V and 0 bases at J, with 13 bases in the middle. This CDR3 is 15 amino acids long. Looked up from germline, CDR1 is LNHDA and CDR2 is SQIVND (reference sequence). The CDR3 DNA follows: TGTGCCAGTACCCGACAGGCCTATAGCAATCAGCCCCAGCATTTT. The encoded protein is CASTRQAYSNQPQHF.

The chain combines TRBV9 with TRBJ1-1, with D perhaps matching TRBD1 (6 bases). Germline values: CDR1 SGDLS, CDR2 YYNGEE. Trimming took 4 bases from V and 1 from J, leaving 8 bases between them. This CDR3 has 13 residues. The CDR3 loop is CASSLTGNTEAFF. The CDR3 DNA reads TGTGCCAGCAGCTTGACAGGGAACACTGAAGCTTTCTTT.

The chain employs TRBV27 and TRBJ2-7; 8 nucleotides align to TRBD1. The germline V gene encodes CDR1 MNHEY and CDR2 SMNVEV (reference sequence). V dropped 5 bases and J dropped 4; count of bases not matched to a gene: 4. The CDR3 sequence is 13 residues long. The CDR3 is CASSRTGWYEQYF. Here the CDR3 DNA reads TGTGCCAGCAGTAGGACAGGGTGGTACGAGCAGTACTTC.

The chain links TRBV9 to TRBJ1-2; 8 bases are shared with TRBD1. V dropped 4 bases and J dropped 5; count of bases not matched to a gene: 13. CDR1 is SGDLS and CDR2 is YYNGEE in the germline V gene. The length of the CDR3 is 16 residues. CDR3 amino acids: CASSPLTGAQVYGYTF. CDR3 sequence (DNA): TGTGCCAGCAGCCCCCTGACAGGGGCGCAGGTTTATGGCTACACCTTC.

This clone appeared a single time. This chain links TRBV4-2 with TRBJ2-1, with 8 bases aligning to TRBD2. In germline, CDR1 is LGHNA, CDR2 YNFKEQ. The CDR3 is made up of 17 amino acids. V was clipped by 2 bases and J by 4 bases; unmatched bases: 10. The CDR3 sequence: CASSQRRSGSYYNEQFF. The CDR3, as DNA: TGTGCCAGCAGCCAACGGAGAAGCGGGAGTTATTACAATGAGCAGTTCTTC.

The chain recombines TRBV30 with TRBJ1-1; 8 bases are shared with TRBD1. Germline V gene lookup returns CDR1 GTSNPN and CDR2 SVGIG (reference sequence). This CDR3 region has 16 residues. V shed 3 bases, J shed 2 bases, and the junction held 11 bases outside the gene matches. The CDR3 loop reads CAWSGIQGAGNTEAFF. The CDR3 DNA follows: TGTGCCTGGAGCGGTATTCAGGGGGCCGGTAACACTGAAGCTTTCTTT.

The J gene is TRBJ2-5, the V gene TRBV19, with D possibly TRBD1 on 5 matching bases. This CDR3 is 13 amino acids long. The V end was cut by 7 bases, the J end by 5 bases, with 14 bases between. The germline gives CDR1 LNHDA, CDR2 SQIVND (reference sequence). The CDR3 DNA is TGTGCCAGTAACCCAGGGTTGGGGGAGACCCAGTACTTC. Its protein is CASNPGLGETQYF.

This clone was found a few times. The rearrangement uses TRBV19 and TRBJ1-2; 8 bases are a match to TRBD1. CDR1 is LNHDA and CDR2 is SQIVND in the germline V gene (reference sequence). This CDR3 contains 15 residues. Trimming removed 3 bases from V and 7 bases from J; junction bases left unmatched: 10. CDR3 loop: CASSMDRVILGGYTF. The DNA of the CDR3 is TGTGCCAGTAGTATGGACAGGGTTATATTAGGTGGCTACACCTTC.

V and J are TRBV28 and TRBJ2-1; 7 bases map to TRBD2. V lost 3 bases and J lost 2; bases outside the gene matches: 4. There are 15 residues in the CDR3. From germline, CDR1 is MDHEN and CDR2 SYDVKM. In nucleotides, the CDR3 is TGTGCCAGCAGTTTCCGTAGCGGGCCCTACAATGAGCAGTTCTTC. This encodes CASSFRSGPYNEQFF.

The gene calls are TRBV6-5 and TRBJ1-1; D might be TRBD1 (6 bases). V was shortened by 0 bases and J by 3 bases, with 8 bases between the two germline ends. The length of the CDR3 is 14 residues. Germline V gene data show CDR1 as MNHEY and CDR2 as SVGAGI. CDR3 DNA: TGTGCCAGCAGTTACTCAGGGGGAGACACTGAAGCTTTCTTT. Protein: CASSYSGGDTEAFF.

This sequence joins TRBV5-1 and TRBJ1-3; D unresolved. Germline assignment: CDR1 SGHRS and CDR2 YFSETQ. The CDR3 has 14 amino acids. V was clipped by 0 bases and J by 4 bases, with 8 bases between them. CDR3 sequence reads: CASSLVAAGNTIYF. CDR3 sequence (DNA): TGCGCCAGCAGCTTGGTAGCAGCCGGAAACACCATATATTTT.

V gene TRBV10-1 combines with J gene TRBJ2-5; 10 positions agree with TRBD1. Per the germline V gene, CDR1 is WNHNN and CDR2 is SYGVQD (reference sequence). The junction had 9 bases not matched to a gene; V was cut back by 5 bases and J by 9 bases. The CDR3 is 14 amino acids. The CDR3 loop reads CASSTGTGVGAQYF. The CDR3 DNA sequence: TGCGCCAGCAGTACCGGGACAGGGGTCGGGGCCCAGTACTTC.

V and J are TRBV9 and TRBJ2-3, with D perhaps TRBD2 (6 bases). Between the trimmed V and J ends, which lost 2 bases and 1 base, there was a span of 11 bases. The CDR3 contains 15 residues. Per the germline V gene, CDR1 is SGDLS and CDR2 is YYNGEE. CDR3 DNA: TGTGCCAGCAGCGTGGGGCGGGACGGCACAGATACGCAGTATTTT. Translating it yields CASSVGRDGTDTQYF.

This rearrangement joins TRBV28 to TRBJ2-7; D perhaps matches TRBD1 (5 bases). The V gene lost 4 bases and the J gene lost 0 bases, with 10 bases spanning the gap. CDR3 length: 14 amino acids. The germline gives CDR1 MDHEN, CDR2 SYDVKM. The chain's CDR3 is CASSYIRDSYEQYF. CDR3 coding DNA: TGTGCCAGCAGTTACATCAGGGACTCCTACGAGCAGTACTTC.

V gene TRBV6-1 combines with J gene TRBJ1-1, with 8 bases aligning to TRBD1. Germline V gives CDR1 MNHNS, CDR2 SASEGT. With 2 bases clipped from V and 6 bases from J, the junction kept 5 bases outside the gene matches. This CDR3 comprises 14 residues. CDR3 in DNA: TGTGCCAGCAGTGAAACGGGGACAGGTTCTGAAGCTTTCTTT. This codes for CASSETGTGSEAFF.

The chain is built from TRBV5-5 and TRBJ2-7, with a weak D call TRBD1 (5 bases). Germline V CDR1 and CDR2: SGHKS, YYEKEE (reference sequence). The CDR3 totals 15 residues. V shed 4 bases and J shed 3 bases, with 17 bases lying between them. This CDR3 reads CASSPRTLSLYEQYF. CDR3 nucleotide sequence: TGTGCCAGCAGCCCCAGGACACTTTCCCTCTACGAGCAGTACTTC.

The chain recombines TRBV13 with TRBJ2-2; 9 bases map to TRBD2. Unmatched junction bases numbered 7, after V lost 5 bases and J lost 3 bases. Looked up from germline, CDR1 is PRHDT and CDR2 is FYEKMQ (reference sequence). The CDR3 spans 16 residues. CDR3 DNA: TGTGCCAGCAGCAATAGCGGGGGAGAGTACACCGGGGAGCTGTTTTTT. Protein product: CASSNSGGEYTGELFF.

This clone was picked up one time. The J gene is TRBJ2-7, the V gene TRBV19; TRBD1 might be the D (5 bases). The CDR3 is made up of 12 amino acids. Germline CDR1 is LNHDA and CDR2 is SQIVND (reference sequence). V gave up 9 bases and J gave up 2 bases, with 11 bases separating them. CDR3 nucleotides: TGTGCCAGCAGCAGGGTCCCCTACGAGCAGTACTTC. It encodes CASSRVPYEQYF.

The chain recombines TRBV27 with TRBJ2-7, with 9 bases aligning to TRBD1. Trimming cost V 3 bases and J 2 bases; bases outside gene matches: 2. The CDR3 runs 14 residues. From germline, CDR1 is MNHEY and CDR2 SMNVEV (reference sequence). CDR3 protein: CASSFTGGAYEQYF. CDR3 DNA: TGTGCCAGCAGTTTTACAGGGGGCGCCTACGAGCAGTACTTC.

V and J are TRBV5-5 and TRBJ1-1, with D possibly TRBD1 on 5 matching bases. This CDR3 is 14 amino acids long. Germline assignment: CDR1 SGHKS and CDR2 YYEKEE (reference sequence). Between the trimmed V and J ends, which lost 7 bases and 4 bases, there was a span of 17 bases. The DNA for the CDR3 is TGTGCCAGCCAGTCAGGGCTGGCCCCCACTGAAGCTTTCTTT. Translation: CASQSGLAPTEAFF.

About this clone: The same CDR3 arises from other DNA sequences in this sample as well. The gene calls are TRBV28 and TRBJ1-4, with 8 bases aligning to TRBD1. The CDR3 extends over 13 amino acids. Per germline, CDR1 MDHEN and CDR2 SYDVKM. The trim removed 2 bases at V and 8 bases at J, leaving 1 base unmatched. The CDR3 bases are TGTGCCAGCAGTTTAGCAGGGGGCGAAAAACTGTTTTTT. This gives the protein CASSLAGGEKLFF.

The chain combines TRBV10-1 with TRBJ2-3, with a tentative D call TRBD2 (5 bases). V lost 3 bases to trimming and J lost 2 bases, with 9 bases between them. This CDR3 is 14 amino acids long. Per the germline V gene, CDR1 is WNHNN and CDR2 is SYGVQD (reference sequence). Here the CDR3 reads CASSDEGDTDTQYF. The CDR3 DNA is TGCGCCAGCAGTGATGAGGGCGACACAGATACGCAGTATTTT.

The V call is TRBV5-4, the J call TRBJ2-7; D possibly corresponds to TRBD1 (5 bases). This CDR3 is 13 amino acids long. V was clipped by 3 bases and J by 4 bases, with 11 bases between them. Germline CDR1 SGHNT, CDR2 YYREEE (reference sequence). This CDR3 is CASSSSAGYEQYF. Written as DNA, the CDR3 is TGTGCCAGCAGCTCGAGCGCAGGGTACGAGCAGTACTTC.